The 21 T cell receptor beta chains presented below share a single source sample, sequenced in a study of blood T cell repertoires in COVID-19. Using immunoSEQ multiplex PCR, the repertoire was profiled, and TCRdb retains in-frame clones only, with some absent. The data contain about 60,000 clones, roughly 85% of them seen just once; the ten biggest clones take up around 19%. The sequenced sample was peripheral blood. These receptors came from a human donor in a cohort sampled during active COVID-19.

The chain carries TRBV9 and TRBJ1-4, with D possibly matching TRBD1 (6 bases). CDR1 SGDLS and CDR2 YYNGEE come from the germline V gene. The CDR3 totals 16 residues. Trimming removed 4 bases at V and 7 bases at J, with 20 bases between. The CDR3 here is CASSLPTGRKSEKLFF. The DNA of the CDR3 is TGTGCCAGCAGCTTACCCACAGGGCGAAAGAGTGAAAAACTGTTTTTT.

V usage is TRBV4-3 and J usage is TRBJ2-1; 8 bases fit TRBD2. CDR1 and CDR2 (germline): LGHNA, YSLEER. The CDR3 loop spans 16 amino acids. Losses at the gene ends were 1 base for V and 10 bases for J; bases not matched to a gene: 12. CDR3 residues: CASSQVDGGAPREQFF. CDR3 nucleotides: TGCGCCAGCAGCCAAGTGGACGGGGGGGCCCCTCGGGAGCAGTTCTTC.

This clone was seen a few times. The V call is TRBV10-3, the J call TRBJ2-3, with 9 bases fitting TRBD2. The CDR3 consists of 13 residues. Germline-derived CDR1 and CDR2 are ENHRY and SYGVKD. The J segment lost 3 bases and the V segment lost 11 bases, leaving 6 bases of the junction unmatched. DNA of the CDR3: TGTGCCGTTGCAGCGGGGGGTACAGATACGCAGTATTTT. Residues: CAVAAGGTDTQYF.

J is TRBJ1-5 and V is TRBV19; 8 bases map to TRBD1. The CDR3 is made up of 13 amino acids. Germline V lookup: CDR1 LNHDA, CDR2 SQIVND (reference sequence). Losses at the gene ends were 4 bases for V and 5 bases for J; bases not matched to a gene: 1. CDR3 DNA: TGTGCCAGTAGTACACAGGGGGATCAGCCCCAGCATTTT. It specifies CASSTQGDQPQHF.

As concerns this clone: This specimen includes other DNA sequences encoding the same CDR3. V is TRBV5-4 and J is TRBJ1-2; D gene uncertain. V lost 1 base and J lost 2, with 6 bases in between. The CDR3 length is 13 residues. Per the germline V gene, CDR1 is SGHNT and CDR2 is YYREEE (reference sequence). Written as DNA, the CDR3 is TGTGCCAGCAGCTTGAGCGGCAACTATGGCTACACCTTC. Translation: CASSLSGNYGYTF.

V is TRBV25-1 and J is TRBJ1-2, with 7 bases identical to TRBD1. The junction had 6 bases not matched to a gene; V was cut back by 5 bases and J by 0 bases. This CDR3 comprises 15 residues. The germline V gene has CDR1 MGHDK and CDR2 SYGVNS. The CDR3 bases are TGTGCCAGCAGTCAGACAGGGCTAACTAACTATGGCTACACCTTC. Translating gives CASSQTGLTNYGYTF.

The chain has TRBV20-1 and TRBJ2-3, with D possibly TRBD1 on 6 matching bases. Germline V lookup: CDR1 DFQATT, CDR2 SNEGSKA (reference sequence). The CDR3 extends over 11 amino acids. The CDR3 sequence is CRAGGTDTQYF. In DNA, the CDR3 is TGCAGAGCAGGGGGCACAGATACGCAGTATTTT.

The chain couples TRBV5-1 to TRBJ2-1; 9 bases align to TRBD2. CDR3 length: 18 amino acids. Germline V gene sequence: CDR1 SGHRS, CDR2 YFSETQ. The trim removed 1 base at V and 4 bases at J, leaving 12 bases unmatched. DNA for the CDR3: TGCGCCAGCAGCTTGCGGCGGGGAGCGGGGGGCGAGTACAATGAGCAGTTCTTC. This encodes CASSLRRGAGGEYNEQFF.

This CDR3 is CATTGKDRGNQPQHF. In nucleotides, the CDR3 is TGTGCCACCACCGGAAAGGACAGGGGAAATCAGCCCCAGCATTTT. The chain uses TRBV19 and TRBJ1-5, with TRBD1 matching over 9 bases. There are 15 residues in the CDR3. The junction had 11 bases not matched to a gene; V was cut back by 10 bases and J by 4 bases. Germline CDR1 is LNHDA and CDR2 is SQIVND (reference sequence).

This clone was seen ten or more times. The V gene is TRBV5-4, the J gene TRBJ1-2; 7 bases fit TRBD1. Per the germline V gene, CDR1 is SGHNT and CDR2 is YYREEE (reference sequence). This CDR3 contains 17 residues. J gave up 4 bases and V 3 bases, and 15 bases lay outside the gene matches. DNA for the CDR3: TGTGCCAGCAGCTCTCCCACGGAGGGGGCGCGGGTCTATGGCTACACCTTC. It is translated as CASSSPTEGARVYGYTF.

The count of this clone is one. The chain has TRBV6-6 and TRBJ1-1; 11 nucleotides agree with TRBD1. CDR1 is MNHNY and CDR2 is SVGAGI in the germline V gene (reference sequence). CDR3 length: 16 residues. V shed 5 bases and J 2 bases; nucleotides not matched to a gene: 7. In DNA, the CDR3 is TGTGCCAGCAGTAAAGGACAGGGGGCGGTTAACACTGAAGCTTTCTTT. Protein: CASSKGQGAVNTEAFF.

V usage is TRBV5-6 and J usage is TRBJ2-1; D unresolved. This CDR3 is 11 amino acids long. V shed 1 base and J shed 16 bases, with 12 bases lying between them. Germline V gives CDR1 SGHDT, CDR2 YYEEEE. The CDR3 sequence: CASSLSGRDFF. DNA of the CDR3: TGTGCCAGCAGCTTGAGTGGGCGCGACTTCTTC.

This clone was picked up a small number of times. The chain has TRBV2 and TRBJ2-3; 11 bases are shared with TRBD2. J was trimmed by 6 bases and V by 10 bases; bases with no gene match: 9. Per germline, CDR1 SNHLY and CDR2 FYNNEI. The CDR3 is 14 residues long. The DNA for the CDR3 is TGTGCCACCTTTAGCGGGGGGGCCTTGGATACGCAGTATTTT. It is translated as CATFSGGALDTQYF.

This clone was detected a few times. J is TRBJ2-3 and V is TRBV24-1; a possible D gene is TRBD1 (6 bases). The V end was cut by 5 bases, the J end by 3 bases, with 14 bases between. CDR3 size: 15 residues. The germline V gene has CDR1 KGHDR and CDR2 SFDVKD. CDR3 in DNA: TGTGCCACCAGTGGTGGCCAGGGGATGACAGATACGCAGTATTTT. It encodes CATSGGQGMTDTQYF.

The chain links TRBV5-1 to TRBJ1-4; 7 bases map to TRBD1. The germline CDR1 and CDR2 sequences are SGHRS and YFSETQ. With 2 bases clipped from V and 0 bases from J, the junction kept 1 base outside the gene matches. The CDR3 is 15 amino acids. In nucleotides, the CDR3 is TGCGCCAGCAGCTTAGGGACAGCAACTAATGAAAAACTGTTTTTT. This codes for CASSLGTATNEKLFF.

The chain recombines TRBV10-2 with TRBJ2-7, with a possible D match to TRBD2 (6 bases). This CDR3 is 15 amino acids long. V gave up 2 bases and J gave up 9 bases, with 20 bases separating them. Germline V CDR1 and CDR2: WSHSY, SAAADI. The CDR3 sequence is CASSEPGLLSAAQYF. In DNA form, the CDR3 reads TGCGCCAGCAGTGAGCCGGGACTCCTAAGTGCAGCGCAGTACTTC.

The rearrangement joins TRBV4-2 to TRBJ1-2; the match to TRBD1 covers 12 bases. With 1 base clipped from V and 2 bases from J, the junction kept 5 bases outside the gene matches. Germline V gene data show CDR1 as LGHNA and CDR2 as YNFKEQ. The CDR3 contains 17 residues. CDR3 sequence (DNA): TGTGCCAGCAGCCAAGGGGGACAGGGGGCTTCCAACTATGGCTACACCTTC. Protein product: CASSQGGQGASNYGYTF.

The chain is built from TRBV7-2 and TRBJ2-3, with a weak D call TRBD2 (5 bases). CDR1 SGHTA and CDR2 FQGNSA come from the germline V gene. The V end was cut by 5 bases, the J end by 2 bases, with 17 bases between. This CDR3 contains 16 residues. This CDR3 reads CASSTRGAAHTDTQYF. CDR3 DNA: TGTGCCAGCAGCACCCGGGGAGCGGCACACACAGATACGCAGTATTTT.

The chain joins TRBV28 to TRBJ2-4; D is possibly TRBD2 (7 bases). The germline CDR1 and CDR2 sequences are MDHEN and SYDVKM. The CDR3 consists of 15 residues. The V and J ends lost 4 bases and 2 bases respectively, with 12 bases between them. The CDR3, as DNA: TGTGCCAGCAGTTCTCGGGGGGCTTCCAAAAACATTCAGTACTTC. Translation gives CASSSRGASKNIQYF.

V usage is TRBV7-3 and J usage is TRBJ1-3; a possible D gene is TRBD1 (5 bases). The V gene's germline CDR1 is SGHTA and CDR2 FQGTGA. V lost 1 base to trimming and J lost 0 bases, with 10 bases between them. The CDR3 loop spans 16 amino acids. Here the CDR3 reads CASSLMGPDSGNTIYF. The CDR3 DNA follows: TGTGCCAGCAGCTTAATGGGGCCGGACTCTGGAAACACCATATATTTT.

The V call is TRBV15, the J call TRBJ1-4; D may be TRBD1 (5 bases). This CDR3 is built from 16 residues. Trimming cost V 0 bases and J 0 bases, with 8 bases left between them. CDR1 LNHNV and CDR2 YYDKDF come from the germline V gene (reference sequence). DNA for the CDR3: TGTGCCACCAGCAGAGATAGACAGACAACTAATGAAAAACTGTTTTTT. It codes for CATSRDRQTTNEKLFF.